This entry lists 27 T cell receptor beta chains sequenced from one sample in a study of cytomegalovirus exposure and HLA in healthy donors. Profiled with immunoSEQ multiplex PCR; TCRdb holds only in-frame clones, not every one. The sample records roughly 100,000 clones, about 85% being singletons. The specimen sequenced was PBMCs. Receptors were obtained from a woman in her late teens or twenties in good health and CMV-seropositive.

The chain has TRBV11-2 and TRBJ1-3, with a weak D call TRBD1 (5 bases). The CDR3 runs 16 residues. Germline loops: CDR1 SGHAT, CDR2 FQNNGV. V lost 4 bases and J lost 0, with 13 bases in between. The CDR3 sequence: CASSSTTGGSGNTIYF. The CDR3 nucleotides read TGTGCCAGCAGCTCTACGACGGGGGGCTCTGGAAACACCATATATTTT.

The chain has TRBV7-9 and TRBJ1-5, with D tentatively TRBD1 (5 bases). V lost 3 bases to trimming and J lost 3 bases, with 12 bases between them. The CDR3 consists of 15 residues. Germline V gene data show CDR1 as SEHNR and CDR2 as FQNEAQ (reference sequence). The CDR3 nucleotides read TGTGCCAGCAGCTTGGACAATTCCCCCAATCAGCCCCAGCATTTT. As protein: CASSLDNSPNQPQHF.

The genes are TRBV27 and TRBJ2-7, with 9 bases matching TRBD1. Germline CDR1 MNHEY, CDR2 SMNVEV (reference sequence). This CDR3 is built from 13 residues. V gave up 10 bases and J gave up 3 bases; unmatched junction bases: 7. CDR3 DNA sequence: TGTGCCACCGGGGACAGGGAAGGCTACGAGCAGTACTTC. Amino acid sequence: CATGDREGYEQYF.

The chain has TRBV4-3 and TRBJ2-1; D is possibly TRBD2 (6 bases). Deletions cut 1 base from V and 8 bases from J, with 15 bases between. The germline V gene encodes CDR1 LGHNA and CDR2 YSLEER. This CDR3 spans 15 amino acids. The CDR3, as DNA: TGCGCCAGCAGCCAAGGAAAGCTAACGGGGGATGAGCAGTTCTTC. The encoded protein is CASSQGKLTGDEQFF.

This chain uses TRBV7-9 with TRBJ1-6, with TRBD1 as a possible D gene (6 bases). Germline V gives CDR1 SEHNR, CDR2 FQNEAQ (reference sequence). The CDR3 sequence is 16 residues long. V was clipped by 2 bases and J by 0 bases, with 8 bases between them. DNA for the CDR3: TGTGCCAGCAGCTTAAAGGACAGCTCCTATAATTCACCCCTCCACTTT. This translates into CASSLKDSSYNSPLHF. The whole variable domain, remainder taken from reference TRBV7-9 and TRBJ1-6, is DTGVSQNPRHKITKRGQNVTFRCDPISEHNRLYWYRQTLGQGPEFLTYFQNEAQLEKSRLLSDRFSAERPKGSFSTLEIQRTEQGDSAMYLCASSLKDSSYNSPLHFGNGTRLTVT.

The V call is TRBV5-6, the J call TRBJ1-5; D remains unclear. Trimming removed 0 bases from V and 3 bases from J, with 10 bases in between. The CDR3 contains 15 residues. Per germline, CDR1 SGHDT and CDR2 YYEEEE. The CDR3 loop reads CASSLEEQSNQPQHF. The CDR3 DNA reads TGTGCCAGCAGCTTGGAGGAACAGTCCAATCAGCCCCAGCATTTT. Based on the CDR3 plus reference TRBV5-6 and TRBJ1-5, the full variable domain is DAGVTQSPTHLIKTRGQQVTLRCSPKSGHDTVSWYQQALGQGPQFIFQYYEEEERQRGNFPDRFSGHQFPNYSSELNVNALLLGDSALYLCASSLEEQSNQPQHFGDGTRLSIL.

This chain uses TRBV19 with TRBJ1-1, with 9 bases identical to TRBD1. This CDR3 is built from 14 residues. With 4 bases clipped from V and 5 bases from J, the junction kept 5 bases outside the gene matches. Germline CDR1 reads LNHDA; CDR2 reads SQIVND (reference sequence). The CDR3 nucleotides read TGTGCCAGTAGTAAGGGACAGGGTGAGACTGAAGCTTTCTTT. Translated: CASSKGQGETEAFF.

V and J are TRBV28 and TRBJ1-6; D may be TRBD1 (5 bases). Trimming removed 5 bases at V and 5 bases at J, with 13 bases between. The CDR3 consists of 15 residues. Germline lookup yields CDR1 MDHEN and CDR2 SYDVKM. CDR3 nucleotides: TGTGCCAGCAGTCCGCGGGACCGCGATAATTCACCCCTCCACTTT. Its protein is CASSPRDRDNSPLHF.

The chain carries TRBV18 and TRBJ2-7; TRBD2 is a possible D gene (6 bases). CDR3 length: 17 residues. The germline CDR1 and CDR2 sequences are KGHSH and LQKENI. V lost 0 bases to trimming and J lost 1 base, with 16 bases between them. CDR3 nucleotide sequence: TGTGCCAGCTCACCACCAGGTACCGGGGGAAGATCCTACGAGCAGTACGTC. Encoded protein: CASSPPGTGGRSYEQYV.

J is TRBJ2-3 and V is TRBV28; D may be TRBD1 (5 bases). Trimming pared 3 bases from V and 8 bases from J, leaving 18 bases between. The germline V gene has CDR1 MDHEN and CDR2 SYDVKM. The CDR3 loop spans 15 amino acids. As DNA, the CDR3 is TGTGCCAGCAGTTTGGCCCGCCTCATCAGGGTTACGCAGTATTTT. Protein sequence: CASSLARLIRVTQYF.

This clone was recorded only once. V is TRBV12-5 and J is TRBJ1-1; D is undetermined. CDR3 size: 17 residues. V dropped 0 bases and J dropped 1 base, with 15 bases sitting between them. CDR1 LGHNT and CDR2 FRNRAP come from the germline V gene. CDR3 loop: CASGLVLGQNKNTEAFF. CDR3 DNA: TGTGCTAGTGGTTTGGTACTAGGGCAGAATAAGAACACTGAAGCTTTCTTT.

The genes are TRBV10-1 and TRBJ2-7, with 11 bases fitting TRBD2. CDR1 and CDR2 (germline): WNHNN, SYGVQD (reference sequence). The CDR3 extends over 15 amino acids. The V gene end was trimmed by 2 bases and the J gene end by 9 bases; junction bases not matched to a gene: 9. CDR3: CASSEGLAGQEVQYF. CDR3 nucleotides: TGCGCCAGCAGTGAGGGACTAGCGGGCCAGGAGGTGCAGTACTTC.

V usage is TRBV10-3 and J usage is TRBJ2-1, with 10 bases lining up with TRBD2. The CDR3 has 14 amino acids. V trimming: 6 bases; J trimming: 8 bases; junction bases outside the gene matches: 7. Germline CDR1 and CDR2: ENHRY and SYGVKD. For the CDR3, the DNA is TGTGCCATCAGGATCAGCGGGGGGGCGGATGAGCAGTTCTTC. As protein: CAIRISGGADEQFF.

This rearrangement joins TRBV19 to TRBJ2-2, with 7 bases aligning to TRBD2. The CDR3 loop spans 17 amino acids. The germline gives CDR1 LNHDA, CDR2 SQIVND (reference sequence). Losses at the gene ends were 0 bases for V and 3 bases for J; bases not matched to a gene: 7. The CDR3: CASSIDKGGGYTGELFF. CDR3 sequence (DNA): TGTGCCAGTAGTATAGATAAGGGCGGGGGTTACACCGGGGAGCTGTTTTTT.

The chain uses TRBV19 and TRBJ1-2; D is uncertain. V shed 5 bases and J shed 7 bases, with 20 bases lying between them. CDR1 LNHDA and CDR2 SQIVND come from the germline V gene (reference sequence). The CDR3 loop spans 15 amino acids. The DNA of the CDR3 is TGTGCCAGTAGTTACACCGGGTCTACCCGGGGTGGCTACACCTTC. Amino acids: CASSYTGSTRGGYTF.

The chain joins TRBV11-2 to TRBJ1-6; D remains ambiguous. There are 14 residues in the CDR3. Germline CDR1 reads SGHAT; CDR2 reads FQNNGV. V lost 3 bases and J 8 bases, leaving 11 bases between the germline ends. CDR3 sequence (DNA): TGTGCCAGCAGCTTTGACTACCCAGATTCACCCCTCCACTTT. It specifies CASSFDYPDSPLHF.

Written as DNA, the CDR3 is TGCGCCAGCGGAGAGACAGGGCCCGGGGAGCTGTTTTTT. It specifies CASGETGPGELFF. This chain uses TRBV10-2 with TRBJ2-2, with 7 bases matching TRBD1. CDR1 and CDR2 (germline): WSHSY, SAAADI. V lost 8 bases and J lost 6; bases outside the gene matches: 6. The CDR3 sequence is 13 residues long.

The rearrangement links TRBV27 to TRBJ2-3; D remains unclear. CDR1 and CDR2 from the germline V gene are MNHEY and SMNVEV (reference sequence). Trimming pared 4 bases from V and 3 bases from J, leaving 2 bases between. The CDR3 extends over 11 amino acids. In DNA form, the CDR3 reads TGTGCCAGCAGTTCGACAGATACGCAGTATTTT. Protein: CASSSTDTQYF.

This chain links TRBV19 with TRBJ1-2; the D gene is possibly TRBD1 (5 bases). V shed 5 bases and J shed 6 bases, with 7 bases lying between them. The CDR3 is 11 amino acids. Germline V lookup: CDR1 LNHDA, CDR2 SQIVND (reference sequence). The DNA of the CDR3 is TGTGCCAGTAGTCCGGGGGATGGCTACACCTTC. It yields the protein CASSPGDGYTF. The variable domain in full, completed from reference TRBV19 and TRBJ1-2, reads DGGITQSPKYLFRKEGQNVTLSCEQNLNHDAMYWYRQDPGQGLRLIYYSQIVNDFQKGDIAEGYSVSREKKESFPLTVTSAQKNPTAFYLCASSPGDGYTFGSGTRLTVV.

V is TRBV2 and J is TRBJ2-5; 10 bases align to TRBD1. The length of the CDR3 is 13 residues. Germline V lookup: CDR1 SNHLY, CDR2 FYNNEI. Germline trimming cut 6 bases from V and 5 bases from J; bases unmatched to any gene: 3. CDR3 residues: CASRTGGGETQYF. Here the CDR3 DNA reads TGTGCCAGCAGGACAGGGGGCGGGGAGACCCAGTACTTC.

The J gene is TRBJ1-1, the V gene TRBV27; 9 bases are a match to TRBD1. Germline trimming cut 7 bases from V and 0 bases from J; bases unmatched to any gene: 9. CDR1 and CDR2 from the germline V gene are MNHEY and SMNVEV (reference sequence). The CDR3 extends over 16 amino acids. The CDR3 protein is CASTSRTGDMNTEAFF. In DNA form, the CDR3 reads TGTGCCAGCACCTCCAGGACAGGGGACATGAACACTGAAGCTTTCTTT.

The V and J genes are TRBV15 and TRBJ2-7; TRBD1 matches at 11 bases. This CDR3 spans 14 amino acids. V lost 3 bases to trimming and J lost 2 bases; unmatched junction nucleotides: 0. Germline-derived CDR1 and CDR2 are LNHNV and YYDKDF (reference sequence). The CDR3: CATSRDRGPYEQYV. CDR3 nucleotide sequence: TGTGCCACCAGCAGGGACAGGGGGCCCTACGAGCAGTACGTC.

The chain employs TRBV28 and TRBJ1-2; 7 nucleotides agree with TRBD1. This CDR3 has 15 residues. Unmatched junction bases numbered 11, after V lost 5 bases and J lost 5 bases. Germline V gives CDR1 MDHEN, CDR2 SYDVKM. The CDR3, as DNA: TGTGCCAGCAGTCCCGAGGGGGCCATGTGGTATGGCTACACCTTC. It yields the protein CASSPEGAMWYGYTF.

This rearrangement joins TRBV7-9 to TRBJ1-1, with D possibly TRBD1 on 6 matching bases. The CDR3 has 13 amino acids. The germline CDR1 and CDR2 sequences are SEHNR and FQNEAQ (reference sequence). V lost 11 bases and J lost 3, with 16 bases in between. The CDR3 protein is CASLGGRHTEAFF. DNA of the CDR3: TGTGCCTCCTTGGGGGGGCGGCACACTGAAGCTTTCTTT.

This clone was recorded once. The chain combines TRBV5-1 with TRBJ1-1; TRBD1 aligns across 8 bases. There are 14 residues in the CDR3. From germline, CDR1 is SGHRS and CDR2 YFSETQ. The trim removed 3 bases at V and 4 bases at J, leaving 5 bases unmatched. The CDR3 coding sequence is TGCGCCAGCAGCTATTCAGACAGGGGCACTGAAGCTTTCTTT. Encoded protein: CASSYSDRGTEAFF.

This clone appeared a single time. V and J are TRBV19 and TRBJ2-3; 7 bases match TRBD1. The CDR3 contains 17 residues. Germline CDR1 reads LNHDA; CDR2 reads SQIVND (reference sequence). The V and J ends lost 4 bases and 3 bases, in that order; junction bases with no gene match: 13. The CDR3, as DNA: TGTGCCAGTAGTAAGTTCGCAAGGGGGCTAACGACAGATACGCAGTATTTT. Amino acids: CASSKFARGLTTDTQYF.

The chain joins TRBV6-1 to TRBJ2-7; D possibly corresponds to TRBD1 (5 bases). The CDR3 is made up of 17 amino acids. V lost 4 bases, J lost 10 bases, and 29 bases lay in between. Germline V gives CDR1 MNHNS, CDR2 SASEGT. In DNA, the CDR3 is TGTGCCAGCAGTGCCCGTACAGGCCCCTTTCGACCGCCGAATCAGTACGTC. Its protein is CASSARTGPFRPPNQYV.